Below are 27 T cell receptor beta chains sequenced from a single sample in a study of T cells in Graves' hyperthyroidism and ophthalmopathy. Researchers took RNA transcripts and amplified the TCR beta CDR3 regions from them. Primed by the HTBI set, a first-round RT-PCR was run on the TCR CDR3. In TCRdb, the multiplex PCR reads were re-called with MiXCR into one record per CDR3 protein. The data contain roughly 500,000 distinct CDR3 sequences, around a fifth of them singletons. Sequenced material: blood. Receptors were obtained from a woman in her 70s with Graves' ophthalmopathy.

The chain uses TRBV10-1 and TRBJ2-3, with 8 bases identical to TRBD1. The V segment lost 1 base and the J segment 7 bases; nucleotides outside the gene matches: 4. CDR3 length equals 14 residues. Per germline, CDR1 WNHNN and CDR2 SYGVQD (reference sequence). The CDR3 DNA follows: TGCGCCAGCAGTGAGTTGGGACAGGAGAATACGCAGTATTTT. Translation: CASSELGQENTQYF.

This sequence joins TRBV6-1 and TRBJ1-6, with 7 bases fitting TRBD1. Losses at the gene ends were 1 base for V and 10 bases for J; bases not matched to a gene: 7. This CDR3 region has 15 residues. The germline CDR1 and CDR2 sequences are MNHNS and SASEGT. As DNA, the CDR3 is TGTGCCAGCAGTGAAGTGGGGGACAGCGGGTCACCCCTCCACTTT. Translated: CASSEVGDSGSPLHF.

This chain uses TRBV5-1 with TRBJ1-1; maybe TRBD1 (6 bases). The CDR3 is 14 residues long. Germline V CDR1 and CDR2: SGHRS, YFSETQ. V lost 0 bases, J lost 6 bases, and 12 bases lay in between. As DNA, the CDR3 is TGCGCCAGCAGCTTGGCCGCGGAGGGGGCTGAAGCTTTCTTT. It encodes CASSLAAEGAEAFF.

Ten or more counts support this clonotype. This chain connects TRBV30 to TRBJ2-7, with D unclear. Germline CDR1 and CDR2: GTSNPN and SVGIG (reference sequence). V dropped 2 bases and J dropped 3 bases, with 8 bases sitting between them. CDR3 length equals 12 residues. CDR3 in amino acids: CAWSKGSYEQYF. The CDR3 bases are TGTGCCTGGAGTAAGGGAAGCTACGAGCAGTACTTC.

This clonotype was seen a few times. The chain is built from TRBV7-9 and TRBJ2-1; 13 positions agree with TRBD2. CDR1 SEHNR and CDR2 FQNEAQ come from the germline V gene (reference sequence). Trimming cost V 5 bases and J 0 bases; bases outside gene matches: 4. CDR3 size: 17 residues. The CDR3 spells CASSEGLAGSSYNEQFF. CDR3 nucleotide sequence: TGTGCCAGCAGCGAGGGACTAGCGGGGAGCTCCTACAATGAGCAGTTCTTC. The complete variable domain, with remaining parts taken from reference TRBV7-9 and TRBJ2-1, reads DTGVSQNPRHKITKRGQNVTFRCDPISEHNRLYWYRQTLGQGPEFLTYFQNEAQLEKSRLLSDRFSAERPKGSFSTLEIQRTEQGDSAMYLCASSEGLAGSSYNEQFFGPGTRLTVL.

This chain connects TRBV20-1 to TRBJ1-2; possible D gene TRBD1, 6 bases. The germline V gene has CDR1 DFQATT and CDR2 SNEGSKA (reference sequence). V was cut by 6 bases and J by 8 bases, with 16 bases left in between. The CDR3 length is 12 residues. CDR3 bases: TGCAGTGCCAACGAGGGGGGCGGCGGCTACACCTTC. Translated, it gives CSANEGGGGYTF.

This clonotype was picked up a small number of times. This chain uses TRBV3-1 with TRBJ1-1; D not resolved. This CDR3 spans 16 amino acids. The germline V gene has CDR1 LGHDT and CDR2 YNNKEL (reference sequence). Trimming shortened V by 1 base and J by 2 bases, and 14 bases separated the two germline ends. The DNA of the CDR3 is TGTGCCAGCAGCCAAGTTCCATCGGAGTTAAACACTGAAGCTTTCTTT. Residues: CASSQVPSELNTEAFF.

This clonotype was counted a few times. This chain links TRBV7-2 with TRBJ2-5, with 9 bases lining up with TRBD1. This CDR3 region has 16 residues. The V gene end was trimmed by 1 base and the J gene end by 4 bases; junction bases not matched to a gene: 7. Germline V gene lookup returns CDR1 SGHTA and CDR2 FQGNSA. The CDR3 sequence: CASSLVTGGAGETQYF. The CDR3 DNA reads TGTGCCAGCAGCTTAGTAACAGGGGGCGCGGGAGAGACCCAGTACTTC.

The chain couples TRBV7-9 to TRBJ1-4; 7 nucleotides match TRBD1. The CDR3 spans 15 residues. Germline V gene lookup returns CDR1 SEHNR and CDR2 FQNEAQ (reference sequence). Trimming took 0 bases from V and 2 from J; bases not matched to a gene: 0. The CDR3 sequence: CASSLAGQTNEKLFF. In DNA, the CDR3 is TGTGCCAGCAGCTTAGCGGGACAGACTAATGAAAAACTGTTTTTT.

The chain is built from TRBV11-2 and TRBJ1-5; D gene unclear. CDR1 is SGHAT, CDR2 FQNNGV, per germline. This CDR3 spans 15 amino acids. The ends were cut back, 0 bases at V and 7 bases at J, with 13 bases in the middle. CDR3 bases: TGTGCCAGCAGCTTAGATGGCACAGCCGACCAGCCCCAGCATTTT. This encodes CASSLDGTADQPQHF.

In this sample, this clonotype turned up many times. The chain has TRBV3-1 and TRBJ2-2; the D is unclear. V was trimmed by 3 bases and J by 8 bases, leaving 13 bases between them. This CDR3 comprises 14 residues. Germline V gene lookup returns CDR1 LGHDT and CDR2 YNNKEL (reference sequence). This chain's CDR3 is CASSQTVASGELFF. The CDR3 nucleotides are TGTGCCAGCAGCCAGACGGTAGCTTCGGGGGAGCTGTTTTTT.

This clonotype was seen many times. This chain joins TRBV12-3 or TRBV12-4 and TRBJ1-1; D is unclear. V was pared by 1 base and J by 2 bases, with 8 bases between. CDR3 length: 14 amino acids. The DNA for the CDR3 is TGTGCCAGCAGTTTAGTGGCAGTCAACACTGAAGCTTTCTTT. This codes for CASSLVAVNTEAFF.

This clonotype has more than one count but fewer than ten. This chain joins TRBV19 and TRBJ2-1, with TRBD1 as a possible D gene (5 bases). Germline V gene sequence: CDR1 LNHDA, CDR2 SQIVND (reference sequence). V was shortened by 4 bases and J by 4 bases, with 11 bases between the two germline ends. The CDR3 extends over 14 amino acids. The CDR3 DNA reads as TGTGCCAGTAGTAAAGGACACGCGTACAATGAGCAGTTCTTC. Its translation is CASSKGHAYNEQFF.

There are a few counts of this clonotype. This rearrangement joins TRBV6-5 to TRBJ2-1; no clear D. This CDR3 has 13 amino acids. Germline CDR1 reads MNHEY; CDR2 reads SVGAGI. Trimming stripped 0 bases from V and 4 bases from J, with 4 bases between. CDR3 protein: CASSYSIYNEQFF. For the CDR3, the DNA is TGTGCCAGCAGTTACTCGATTTACAATGAGCAGTTCTTC.

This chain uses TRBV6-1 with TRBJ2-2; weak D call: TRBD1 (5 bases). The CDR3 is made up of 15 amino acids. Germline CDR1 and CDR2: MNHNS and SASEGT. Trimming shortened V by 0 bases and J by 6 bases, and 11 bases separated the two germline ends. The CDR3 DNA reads TGTGCCAGCAGTGAAGCTTCAGGGTTTCCCGGGGAGCTGTTTTTT. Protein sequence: CASSEASGFPGELFF.

Written as DNA, the CDR3 is TGTGCCAGCACCCCCTCCCGGGACTACAATGAGCAGTTCTTC. It codes for CASTPSRDYNEQFF. This chain links TRBV7-9 with TRBJ2-1; possibly TRBD2 for D (5 bases). Trimming removed 7 bases from V and 3 bases from J, with 13 bases in between. The CDR3 length is 14 residues. CDR1 is SEHNR, CDR2 FQNEAQ, per germline (reference sequence).

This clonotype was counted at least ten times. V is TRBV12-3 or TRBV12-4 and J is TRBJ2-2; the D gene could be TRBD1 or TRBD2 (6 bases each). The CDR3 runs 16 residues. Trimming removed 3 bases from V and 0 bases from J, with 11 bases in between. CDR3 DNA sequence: TGTGCCAGCAGTTTTGCCGGGGGCTCGAACACCGGGGAGCTGTTTTTT. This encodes CASSFAGGSNTGELFF.

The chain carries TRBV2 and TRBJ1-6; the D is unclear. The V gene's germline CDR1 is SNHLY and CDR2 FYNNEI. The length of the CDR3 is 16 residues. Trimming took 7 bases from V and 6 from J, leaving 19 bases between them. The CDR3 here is CASTPDLPRGNSPLHF. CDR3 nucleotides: TGTGCCAGCACTCCGGACTTACCGCGAGGTAATTCACCCCTCCACTTT.

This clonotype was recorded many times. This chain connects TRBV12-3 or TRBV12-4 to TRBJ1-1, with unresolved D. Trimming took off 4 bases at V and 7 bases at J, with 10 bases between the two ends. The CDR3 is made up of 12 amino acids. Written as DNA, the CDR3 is TGTGCCAGCAGTTCTAGTTTTGGTGAAGCTTTCTTT. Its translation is CASSSSFGEAFF.

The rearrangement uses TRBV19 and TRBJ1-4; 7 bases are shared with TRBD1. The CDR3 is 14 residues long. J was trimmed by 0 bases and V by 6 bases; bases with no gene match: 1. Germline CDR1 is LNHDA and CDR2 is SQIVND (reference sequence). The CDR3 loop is CASSGQATNEKLFF. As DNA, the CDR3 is TGTGCCAGTAGCGGACAGGCAACTAATGAAAAACTGTTTTTT.

CDR3 amino acids: CSAGGTSGGGTQYF. CDR3 DNA sequence: TGCAGTGCTGGGGGGACTAGCGGGGGGGGTACGCAGTATTTT. The J gene is TRBJ2-3, the V gene TRBV20-1; 16 bases are shared with TRBD2. The CDR3 is 14 residues long. V trimming: 5 bases; J trimming: 8 bases; junction bases outside the gene matches: 4. Germline V gene sequence: CDR1 DFQATT, CDR2 SNEGSKA (reference sequence).

The CDR3 spells CASSYSWAGGDNEQFF. The CDR3 DNA reads TGTGCCAGCAGTTACTCGTGGGCGGGAGGGGACAATGAGCAGTTCTTC. The chain is built from TRBV6-5 and TRBJ2-1; 9 positions agree with TRBD2. Trimming cost V 0 bases and J 5 bases; bases outside gene matches: 5. CDR1 MNHEY and CDR2 SVGAGI come from the germline V gene. The CDR3 spans 16 residues.

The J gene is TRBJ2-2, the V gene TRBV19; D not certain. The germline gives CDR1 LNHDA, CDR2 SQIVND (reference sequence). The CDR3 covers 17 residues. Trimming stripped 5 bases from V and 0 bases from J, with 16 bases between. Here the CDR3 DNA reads TGTGCCAGTAGTCCCCACTCCTGGGCGGCGAACACCGGGGAGCTGTTTTTT. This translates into CASSPHSWAANTGELFF.

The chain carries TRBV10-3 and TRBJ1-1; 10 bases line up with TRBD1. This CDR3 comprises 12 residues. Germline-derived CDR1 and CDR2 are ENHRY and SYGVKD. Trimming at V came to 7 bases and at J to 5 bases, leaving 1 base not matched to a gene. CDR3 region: CAIMGQGTEAFF. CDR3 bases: TGTGCCATCATGGGACAGGGGACTGAAGCTTTCTTT.

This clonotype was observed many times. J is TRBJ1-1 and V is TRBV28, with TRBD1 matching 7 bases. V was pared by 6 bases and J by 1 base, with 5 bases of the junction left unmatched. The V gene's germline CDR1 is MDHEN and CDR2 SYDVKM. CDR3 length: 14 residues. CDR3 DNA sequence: TGTGCCAGCAGGGGGACAGCCCGGAACACTGAAGCTTTCTTT. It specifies CASRGTARNTEAFF. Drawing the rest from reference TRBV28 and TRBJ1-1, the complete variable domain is DVKVTQSSRYLVKRTGEKVFLECVQDMDHENMFWYRQDPGLGLRLIYFSYDVKMKEKGDIPEGYSVSREKKERFSLILESASTNQTSMYLCASRGTARNTEAFFGQGTRLTVV.

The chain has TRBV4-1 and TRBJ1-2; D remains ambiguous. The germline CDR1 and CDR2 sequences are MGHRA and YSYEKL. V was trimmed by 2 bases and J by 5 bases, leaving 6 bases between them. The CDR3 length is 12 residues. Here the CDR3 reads CASSQLGYGYTF. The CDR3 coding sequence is TGCGCCAGCAGCCAACTTGGATATGGCTACACCTTC.

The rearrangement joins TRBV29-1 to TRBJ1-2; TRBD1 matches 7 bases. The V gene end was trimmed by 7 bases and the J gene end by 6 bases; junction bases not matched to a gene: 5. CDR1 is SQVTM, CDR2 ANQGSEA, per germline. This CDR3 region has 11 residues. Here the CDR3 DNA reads TGCAGCGCCCAGACAGGGAATGGCTACACCTTC. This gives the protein CSAQTGNGYTF.